The sequence of this T cell receptor (beta chain) was determined in a study of CD8 T cells in ankylosing spondylitis. TCRdb analysed the 5' RACE reads with MiXCR anew, one entry per CDR3 protein. The sample lists fewer than 130,000 distinct CDR3 sequences, less than 25% occurring once. The specimen was synovial fluid, either unsorted or a sorted T cell fraction (not recorded which). This TCR was sampled from a male donor with ankylosing spondylitis.

The CDR3 sequence: CASTQLTDTQYF. CDR3 nucleotide sequence: TGTGCCAGCACACAGCTTACAGATACGCAGTATTTT. The chain recombines TRBV12-3 or TRBV12-4 with TRBJ2-3; D is unclear. This CDR3 has 12 amino acids. The V gene lost 7 bases and the J gene lost 3 bases, with 8 bases spanning the gap.